These 4 T cell receptor beta chains share one sample of origin, sequenced in a study of T-cell reconstitution after alpha-beta-depleted transplantation in children. Preparation of the TCRbeta library involved a method that used unique molecular identifiers. TCRdb itself ran the PCR reads through MiXCR, one entry per CDR3 protein. The sample yields 200,000 to 250,000 distinct CDR3 sequences, about a tenth seen once. Here the sequenced sample was PBMCs from the stem cell graft donor, taken from the stem cell graft. These receptors were obtained from a human donor who donated a stem cell graft to a child with acute lymphoblastic leukemia.

This clonotype was detected a few times. V is TRBV3-1 and J is TRBJ2-5, with 13 bases matching TRBD2. The CDR3 runs to 16 residues. Germline V CDR1 and CDR2: LGHDT, YNNKEL (reference sequence). Trimming took 6 bases from V and 2 from J; bases not matched to a gene: 6. Written as DNA, the CDR3 is TGTGCCAGCAGGTCGGGACTAGCGGGGAAACAAGAGACCCAGTACTTC. As protein: CASRSGLAGKQETQYF.

This clonotype appeared many times. V is TRBV7-2 and J is TRBJ1-1, with a weak D call TRBD1 (5 bases). The CDR3 consists of 14 residues. The V end was cut by 1 base, the J end by 1 base, with 7 bases between. CDR1 is SGHTA, CDR2 FQGNSA, per germline. The CDR3 reads CASSLDRWNTEAFF. The DNA of the CDR3 is TGTGCCAGCAGCTTAGACAGGTGGAACACTGAAGCTTTCTTT.

Only a few counts were recorded for this clonotype. DNA of the CDR3: TGTGCCAGCAGCCAAGAAGGAAAGTGGGGCCCCTCAGATACGCAGTATTTT. Amino acid sequence: CASSQEGKWGPSDTQYF. The V and J genes are TRBV4-2 and TRBJ2-3; D possibly corresponds to TRBD1 (5 bases). CDR1 is LGHNA and CDR2 is YNFKEQ in the germline V gene. V lost 0 bases to trimming and J lost 4 bases, with 17 bases between them. This CDR3 has 17 residues.

Only a few counts were recorded for this clonotype. V usage is TRBV12-3 or TRBV12-4 and J usage is TRBJ1-1; TRBD1 aligns across 11 bases. This CDR3 comprises 15 residues. V was clipped by 5 bases and J by 4 bases; unmatched bases: 6. The CDR3 sequence is CASSGGQGAGTEAFF. Written as DNA, the CDR3 is TGTGCCAGCAGTGGAGGACAGGGGGCAGGCACTGAAGCTTTCTTT.